One sample yielded the 12 T cell receptor beta chains listed below, sequenced in a study of T cell repertoires in cytomegalovirus infection (dated by TCRdb to between 2019 and 2020). The sequencer was an Illumina HiSeq 1500. TCRdb reanalyzed the raw reads on its own, using fastp at Q25 for trimming and MiXCR for clone calling, and kept in-frame beta chains. Identical CDR3 protein sequences are pooled into one entry, listed with their most common genes and DNA. The sample table contains approximately 490,000 distinct CDR3 sequences; only one count was recorded for roughly 12% of them. Approximately 10% of the sample goes to the ten largest clones. Sequenced sample: PBMCs. The receptor source for this set is a human donor in good health (CMV status not recorded). Some clones in this sample may be carry-over from other donors' samples.

This clonotype showed up many times. The rearrangement uses TRBV7-8 and TRBJ2-3; TRBD2 matches 9 bases. Unmatched junction bases numbered 4, after V lost 3 bases and J lost 3 bases. CDR1 and CDR2 (germline): SGHVS, FQNEAQ. The CDR3 sequence is 15 residues long. In nucleotides, the CDR3 is TGTGCCAGCAGCTTCTTTAGCGGGAGTACAGATACGCAGTATTTT. Translating it yields CASSFFSGSTDTQYF.

This clonotype was detected many times. The V gene is TRBV20-1, the J gene TRBJ2-3, with D possibly matching TRBD2 (5 bases). This CDR3 has 13 amino acids. Germline V lookup: CDR1 DFQATT, CDR2 SNEGSKA (reference sequence). The V end was cut by 6 bases, the J end by 0 bases, with 10 bases between. The CDR3 loop is CSAKGGSTDTQYF. Written as DNA, the CDR3 is TGCAGTGCAAAGGGCGGGAGCACAGATACGCAGTATTTT.

This clonotype was seen many times. V and J are TRBV7-2 and TRBJ2-7, with D perhaps matching TRBD1 or TRBD2 (5 bases each). Germline V gene sequence: CDR1 SGHTA, CDR2 FQGNSA. The CDR3 covers 15 residues. V lost 1 base and J lost 2, with 12 bases in between. CDR3 DNA sequence: TGTGCCAGCAGCTTAGAGGGGAGAGGAACCTACGAGCAGTACTTC. It specifies CASSLEGRGTYEQYF.

This clonotype has at least ten counts. The chain is built from TRBV11-2 and TRBJ1-6; tentative D call: TRBD1 (5 bases). The CDR3 extends over 18 amino acids. The V end was cut by 2 bases, the J end by 6 bases, with 20 bases between. The germline gives CDR1 SGHAT, CDR2 FQNNGV. In DNA form, the CDR3 reads TGTGCCAGCAGCTTATGGAGGGGCAGGACTGCGATTAATTCACCCCTCCACTTT. This encodes CASSLWRGRTAINSPLHF.

The V call is TRBV14, the J call TRBJ2-5; no definite D call. V gave up 3 bases and J gave up 4 bases, with 9 bases separating them. Germline V CDR1 and CDR2: SGHDN, FVKESK. This CDR3 contains 13 residues. The chain's CDR3 is CASSHDQLETQYF. CDR3 DNA sequence: TGTGCCAGCAGCCATGATCAGTTAGAGACCCAGTACTTC.

This clonotype was picked up a small number of times. The rearrangement uses TRBV20-1 and TRBJ1-5; 7 nucleotides align to TRBD1. CDR1 and CDR2 from the germline V gene are DFQATT and SNEGSKA (reference sequence). The ends lost 0 bases at V and 0 bases at J; junction bases unmatched: 8. This CDR3 comprises 17 residues. The CDR3 reads CSARDLRDSYSNQPQHF. CDR3 DNA: TGCAGTGCTAGAGATCTCCGGGACAGTTATAGCAATCAGCCCCAGCATTTT.

A few counts support this clonotype. This chain uses TRBV29-1 with TRBJ1-6; 7 nucleotides line up with TRBD1. V trimming: 7 bases; J trimming: 3 bases; junction bases outside the gene matches: 3. CDR3 size: 13 residues. CDR1 is SQVTM and CDR2 is ANQGSEA in the germline V gene. As DNA, the CDR3 is TGCAGCGCTAGGACAGGCTATAATTCACCCCTCCACTTT. Translated, it gives CSARTGYNSPLHF. The variable domain in full, completed from reference TRBV29-1 and TRBJ1-6, reads SAVISQKPSRDICQRGTSLTIQCQVDSQVTMMFWYRQQPGQSLTLIATANQGSEATYESGFVIDKFPISRPNLTFSTLTVSNMSPEDSSIYLCSARTGYNSPLHFGNGTRLTVT.

This chain links TRBV28 with TRBJ1-5; D not certain. This CDR3 contains 15 residues. The V gene lost 5 bases and the J gene lost 2 bases, with 13 bases spanning the gap. The germline V gene has CDR1 MDHEN and CDR2 SYDVKM. CDR3 in DNA: TGTGCCAGCAGTACCTCATCTTCAGGCAATCAGCCCCAGCATTTT. Its protein is CASSTSSSGNQPQHF.

The table lists this clonotype with many counts. V gene TRBV7-2 combines with J gene TRBJ2-5; tentatively, D is TRBD1 (5 bases). The germline gives CDR1 SGHTA, CDR2 FQGNSA. This CDR3 is built from 14 residues. The germline V and J ends were trimmed by 3 bases and 7 bases, with 15 bases remaining between them. CDR3 nucleotides: TGTGCCAGCAGCTTGAGGTCAGGGCCAGGGACCCAGTACTTC. As protein: CASSLRSGPGTQYF.

With regard to this clonotype: A read error may be the cause here, since a much bigger clone is one base away. The rearrangement joins TRBV5-4 to TRBJ2-2, with D tentatively TRBD2 (5 bases). Germline V CDR1 and CDR2: SGHNT, YYREEE (reference sequence). The length of the CDR3 is 16 residues. The CDR3 sequence: CTSSSHGKGSTGELFF. The CDR3 DNA is TGTACCAGCAGCTCCCACGGGAAGGGCTCCACCGGGGAGCTGTTTTTT. The full variable domain, rest sourced from reference TRBV5-4 and TRBJ2-2, is ETGVTQSPTHLIKTRGQQVTLRCSSQSGHNTVSWYQQALGQGPQFIFQYYREEENGRGNFPPRFSGLQFPNYSSELNVNALELDDSALYLCTSSSHGKGSTGELFFGEGSRLTVL.

The V call is TRBV5-5, the J call TRBJ1-2; 8 bases align to TRBD1. The length of the CDR3 is 14 residues. Germline assignment: CDR1 SGHKS and CDR2 YYEKEE (reference sequence). The ends lost 3 bases at V and 4 bases at J; junction bases unmatched: 5. Here the CDR3 reads CASSSGQVGYGYTF. CDR3 coding DNA: TGTGCCAGCAGCTCGGGACAGGTGGGCTATGGCTACACCTTC.

This clonotype was observed many times. The V call is TRBV5-1, the J call TRBJ2-6; D call uncertain. The V end lost 0 bases, the J end lost 0 bases, and 4 bases lay between the germline ends. CDR1 is SGHRS and CDR2 is YFSETQ in the germline V gene. The CDR3 totals 15 residues. The CDR3 region is CASSLADSGANVLTF. DNA for the CDR3: TGCGCCAGCAGCTTGGCTGACTCTGGGGCCAACGTCCTGACTTTC.